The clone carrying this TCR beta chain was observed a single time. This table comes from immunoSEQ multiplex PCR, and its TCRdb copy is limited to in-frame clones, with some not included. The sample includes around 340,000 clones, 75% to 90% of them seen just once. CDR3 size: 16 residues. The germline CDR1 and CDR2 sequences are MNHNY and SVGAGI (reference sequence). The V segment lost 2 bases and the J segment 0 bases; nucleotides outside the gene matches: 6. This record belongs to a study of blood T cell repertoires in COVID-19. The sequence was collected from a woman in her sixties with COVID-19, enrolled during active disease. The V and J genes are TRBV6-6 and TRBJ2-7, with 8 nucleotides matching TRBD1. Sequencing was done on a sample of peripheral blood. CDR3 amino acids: CASSYAQGVGSYEQYF. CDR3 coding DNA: TGTGCCAGCAGTTACGCACAGGGGGTGGGCTCCTACGAGCAGTACTTC.